This entry features one TCR beta chain sequence. Germline V gives CDR1 SGHNT, CDR2 YYREEE (reference sequence). The CDR3 has 14 amino acids. The V gene end was trimmed by 5 bases and the J gene end by 4 bases; junction bases not matched to a gene: 5. The source of the sample is a study of technical replicates of blood from several donors. Repertoires were generated with immunoSEQ multiplex PCR, while TCRdb's copy carries only in-frame clones and drops some. The table includes roughly 85,000 clones, 94% detected once. The sample comprised T cells isolated from PBMCs. The genes are TRBV5-4 and TRBJ2-2, with 7 bases fitting TRBD1. This TCR derives from a human donor in good health. The CDR3 region is CASRGAGGTGELFF. The CDR3 DNA reads as TGTGCCAGCAGGGGGGCAGGGGGCACCGGGGAGCTGTTTTTT.